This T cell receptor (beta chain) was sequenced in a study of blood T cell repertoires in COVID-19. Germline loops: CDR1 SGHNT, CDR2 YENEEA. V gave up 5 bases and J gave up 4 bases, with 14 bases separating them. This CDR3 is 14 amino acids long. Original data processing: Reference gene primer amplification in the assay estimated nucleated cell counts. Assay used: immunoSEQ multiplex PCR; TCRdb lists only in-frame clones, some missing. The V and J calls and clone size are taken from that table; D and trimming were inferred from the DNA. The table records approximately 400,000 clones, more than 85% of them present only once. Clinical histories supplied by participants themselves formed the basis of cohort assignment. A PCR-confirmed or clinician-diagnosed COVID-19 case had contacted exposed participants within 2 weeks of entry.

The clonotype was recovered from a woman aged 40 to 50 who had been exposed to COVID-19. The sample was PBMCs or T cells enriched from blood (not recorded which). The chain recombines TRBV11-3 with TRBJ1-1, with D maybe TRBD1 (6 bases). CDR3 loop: CASSPAGAATEAFF. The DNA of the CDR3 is TGTGCCAGCAGCCCAGCAGGGGCGGCCACTGAAGCTTTCTTT. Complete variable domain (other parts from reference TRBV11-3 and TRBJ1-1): EAGVVQSPRYKIIEKKQPVAFWCNPISGHNTLYWYLQNLGQGPELLIRYENEEAVDDSQLPKDRFSAERLKGVDSTLKIQPAELGDSAVYLCASSPAGAATEAFFGQGTRLTVV.